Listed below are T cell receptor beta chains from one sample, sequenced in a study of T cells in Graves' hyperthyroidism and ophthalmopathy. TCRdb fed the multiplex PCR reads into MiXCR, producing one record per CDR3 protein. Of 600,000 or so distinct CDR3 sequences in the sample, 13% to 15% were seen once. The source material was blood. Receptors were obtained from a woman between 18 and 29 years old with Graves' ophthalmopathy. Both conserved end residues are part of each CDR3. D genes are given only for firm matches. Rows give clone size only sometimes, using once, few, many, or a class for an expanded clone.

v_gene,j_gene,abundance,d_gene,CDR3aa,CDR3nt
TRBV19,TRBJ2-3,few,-,CASSTSSGTDTQYF,TGTGCCAGTAGCACCAGTTCTGGCACAGATACGCAGTATTTT
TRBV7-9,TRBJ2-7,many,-,CASSLDYAVYEQYF,TGTGCCAGCAGCTTAGACTACGCCGTCTACGAGCAGTACTTC
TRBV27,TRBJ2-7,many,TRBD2,CASSSRGGGSSYEQYF,TGTGCCAGCAGTTCCCGCGGGGGGGGGAGCTCCTACGAGCAGTACTTC
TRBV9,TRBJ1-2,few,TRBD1,CASSVVGDSYYGYTF,TGTGCCAGCAGCGTAGTAGGGGACAGCTACTATGGCTACACCTTC
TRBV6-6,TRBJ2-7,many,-,CASSYAEQDYEQYF,TGTGCCAGCAGTTACGCAGAACAAGACTACGAGCAGTACTTC
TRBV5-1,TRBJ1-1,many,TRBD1,CASSSQTGDTEAFF,TGCGCCAGCAGCTCCCAGACAGGGGACACTGAAGCTTTCTTT
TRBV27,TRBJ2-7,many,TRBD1,CASSRTGNYEQYF,TGTGCCAGCAGTCGGACAGGAAACTACGAGCAGTACTTC
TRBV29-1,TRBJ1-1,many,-,CSATKMNTEAFF,TGCAGCGCGACAAAAATGAACACTGAAGCTTTCTTT
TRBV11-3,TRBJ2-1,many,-,CASSLGGWGREISYNEQFF,TGTGCCAGCAGCTTAGGGGGATGGGGGCGGGAGATCTCCTACAATGAGCAGTTCTTC
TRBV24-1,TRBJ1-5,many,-,CATSGGRGQPQHF,TGTGCCACCAGTGGGGGCAGGGGCCAGCCCCAGCATTTT
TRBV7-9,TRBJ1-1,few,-,CASSTSMLGMNTEAFF,TGTGCCAGCAGCACCTCCATGTTGGGGATGAACACTGAAGCTTTCTTT
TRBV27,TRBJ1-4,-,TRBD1,CASSGTGAKNEKLFF,TGTGCCAGCAGTGGGACAGGAGCAAAGAATGAAAAACTGTTTTTT
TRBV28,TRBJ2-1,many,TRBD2,CASSLILAVYNEQFF,TGTGCCAGCAGTTTGATCCTAGCGGTGTACAATGAGCAGTTCTTC
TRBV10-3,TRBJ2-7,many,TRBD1,CAISDIGQGYEQYF,TGTGCCATCAGTGACATAGGACAGGGGTACGAGCAGTACTTC
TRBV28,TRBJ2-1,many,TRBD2,CASSSGLAGYNEQFF,TGTGCCAGCAGTTCTGGACTAGCCGGTTACAATGAGCAGTTCTTC
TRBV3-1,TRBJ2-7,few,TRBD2,CASSQGVGTSGKPYEQYF,TGTGCCAGCAGCCAAGGCGTAGGGACTAGCGGGAAGCCCTACGAGCAGTACTTC
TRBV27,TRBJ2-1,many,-,CASSSALYNEQFF,TGTGCCAGCAGTTCTGCGCTCTACAATGAGCAGTTCTTC
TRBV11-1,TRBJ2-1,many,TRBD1,CASSSRDRGSYNEQFF,TGTGCCAGCAGCTCCCGGGACAGGGGATCTTACAATGAGCAGTTCTTC
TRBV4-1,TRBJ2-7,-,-,CASSPQASYEQYF,TGCGCCAGCAGCCCTCAGGCCTCCTACGAGCAGTACTTC
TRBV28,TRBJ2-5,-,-,CASSTGHQETQYF,TGTGCCAGCAGTACAGGACATCAAGAGACCCAGTACTTC
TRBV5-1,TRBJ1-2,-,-,CASSKEGAEGYTF,TGCGCCAGCAGTAAGGAAGGGGCGGAGGGCTACACCTTC
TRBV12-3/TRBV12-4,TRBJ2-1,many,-,CASSLVGVLPYNEQFF,TGTGCCAGCAGTTTAGTGGGCGTCCTGCCCTACAATGAGCAGTTCTTC
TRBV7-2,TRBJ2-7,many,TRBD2,CASSFDETGGYEQYF,TGTGCCAGCAGCTTCGATGAGACGGGAGGCTACGAGCAGTACTTC
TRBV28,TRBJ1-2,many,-,CASSPALGRVGYTF,TGTGCCAGCAGTCCCGCCCTGGGCCGGGTGGGCTACACCTTC
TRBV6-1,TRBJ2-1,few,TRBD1,CASTGTGSNEQFF,TGTGCCAGCACTGGGACAGGGAGCAATGAGCAGTTCTTC
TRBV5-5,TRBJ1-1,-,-,CASSQAHRVEAFF,TGTGCCAGCAGCCAGGCCCACAGGGTAGAAGCTTTCTTT
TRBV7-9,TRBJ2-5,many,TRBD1,CASSTRQGQETQYF,TGTGCCAGCAGCACCCGACAGGGTCAAGAGACCCAGTACTTC
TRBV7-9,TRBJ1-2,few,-,CASSLGRETYGYTF,TGTGCCAGCAGCTTAGGGAGGGAGACCTATGGCTACACCTTC
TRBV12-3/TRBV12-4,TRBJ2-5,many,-,CASSFWRDRETQYF,TGTGCCAGCAGTTTCTGGCGGGATAGGGAGACCCAGTACTTC
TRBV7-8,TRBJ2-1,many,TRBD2,CASSLLAGYNEQFF,TGTGCCAGCAGCTTACTAGCGGGTTACAATGAGCAGTTCTTC
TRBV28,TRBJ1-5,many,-,CASSFPLGQPQHF,TGTGCCAGCAGTTTCCCCCTAGGGCAGCCCCAGCATTTT
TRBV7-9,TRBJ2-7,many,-,CASSLPGRGKDEQYF,TGTGCCAGCAGCTTACCGGGCAGGGGAAAGGACGAGCAGTACTTC
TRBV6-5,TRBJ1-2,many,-,CASSYPGFYGYTF,TGTGCCAGCAGTTACCCAGGGTTCTATGGCTACACCTTC
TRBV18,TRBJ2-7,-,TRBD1,CASSPRGSGTESYEQYF,TGTGCCAGCTCACCACGGGGATCCGGGACAGAATCCTACGAGCAGTACTTC
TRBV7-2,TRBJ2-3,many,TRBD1,CASSTRGTGSTDTQYF,TGTGCCAGCAGCACTCGAGGGACAGGGAGCACAGATACGCAGTATTTT
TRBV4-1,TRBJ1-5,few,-,CASSQQALYSNQPQHF,TGCGCCAGCAGCCAACAGGCATTGTATAGCAATCAGCCCCAGCATTTT
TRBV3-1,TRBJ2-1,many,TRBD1,CASSQGGQGLNEQFF,TGTGCCAGCAGCCAAGGAGGACAGGGGCTCAATGAGCAGTTCTTC
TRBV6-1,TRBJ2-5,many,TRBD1,CASRLDRATETQYF,TGTGCCAGCAGACTAGACAGGGCCACAGAGACCCAGTACTTC
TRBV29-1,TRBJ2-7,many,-,CSVALSYEQYF,TGCAGCGTTGCCCTTTCCTACGAGCAGTACTTC
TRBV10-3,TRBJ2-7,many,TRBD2,CAISAILAGANEQYF,TGTGCCATCAGTGCGATACTAGCGGGAGCAAACGAGCAGTACTTC
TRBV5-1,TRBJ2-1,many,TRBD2,CASSLAAGGPMNEQFF,TGCGCCAGCAGCTTGGCAGCGGGAGGGCCAATGAATGAGCAGTTCTTC
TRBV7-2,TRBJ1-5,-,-,CASSFSHPRQPQRF,TGTGCCAGCAGCTTCTCCCATCCACGACAGCCCCAGCGTTTT
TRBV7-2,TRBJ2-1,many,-,CASSPVAFPYNEQFF,TGTGCCAGCAGCCCCGTAGCGTTCCCCTACAATGAGCAGTTCTTC
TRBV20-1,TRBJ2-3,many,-,CSVHSGSSTDTQYF,TGCAGTGTCCATAGCGGCTCTAGCACAGATACGCAGTATTTT
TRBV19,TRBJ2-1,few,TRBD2,CASSEREGQFF,TGTGCCAGTAGTGAAAGGGAGGGGCAGTTCTTC
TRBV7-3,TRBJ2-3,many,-,CASSSRSEVTDTQYF,TGTGCCAGCAGCTCACGGAGTGAGGTCACAGATACGCAGTATTTT
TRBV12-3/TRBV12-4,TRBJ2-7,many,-,CASSPTRAETNYEQYF,TGTGCCAGCAGTCCGACCCGTGCGGAGACAAACTACGAGCAGTACTTC
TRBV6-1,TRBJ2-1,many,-,CASSASRKGRDEQFF,TGTGCCAGCAGCGCCTCACGGAAGGGCCGTGATGAGCAGTTCTTC
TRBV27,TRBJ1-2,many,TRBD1,CASSRTGTNYGYTF,TGTGCCAGCAGTCGGACAGGGACTAACTATGGCTACACCTTC
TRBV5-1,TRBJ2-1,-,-,CASSLEGGPSKVDEQFF,TGCGCCAGCAGCTTGGAGGGCGGGCCTTCAAAGGTAGATGAGCAGTTCTTC
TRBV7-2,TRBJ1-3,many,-,CASSHTGGTGNTIYF,TGTGCCAGCAGCCATACCGGGGGAACTGGAAACACCATATATTTT
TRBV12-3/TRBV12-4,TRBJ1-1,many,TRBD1,CASGIGTGISEAFF,TGTGCCAGCGGTATTGGGACAGGGATATCTGAAGCTTTCTTT
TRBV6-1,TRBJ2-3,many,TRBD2,CASNLLLAGVSDTQYF,TGTGCCAGCAATCTACTACTAGCGGGAGTGTCAGATACGCAGTATTTT
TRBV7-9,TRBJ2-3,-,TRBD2,CASSPNLAGGTDTQYF,TGTGCCAGCAGCCCAAACCTAGCGGGAGGCACAGATACGCAGTATTTT
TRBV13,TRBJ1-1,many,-,CASSLGGPTEAFF,TGTGCCAGCAGCTTAGGGGGGCCCACTGAAGCTTTCTTT
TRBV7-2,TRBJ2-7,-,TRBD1,CASSPTAGGLGEQYF,TGTGCCAGCAGCCCTACGGCAGGGGGCTTGGGCGAGCAGTACTTC
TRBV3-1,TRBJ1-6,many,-,CASSHEGEHSPLHF,TGTGCCAGCAGCCACGAGGGCGAGCATTCACCCCTCCACTTT
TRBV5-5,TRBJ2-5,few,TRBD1,CASSRGTGFKATQYF,TGTGCCAGCAGCCGCGGGACAGGGTTTAAGGCGACCCAGTACTTC
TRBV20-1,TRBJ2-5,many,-,CTSDSETQYF,TGCACCTCGGATAGCGAGACCCAGTACTTC